A single sample is the source of the 17 T cell receptor beta chains below, sequenced in a study of shared clonotypes between healthy human individuals. Only in-frame clones appear in the TCRdb table, and some are missing; sequencing was by immunoSEQ multiplex PCR. The profile shows around 480,000 clones, about 79% of them singletons. The specimen was PBMCs. The receptors were sampled from a woman aged 40 to 50 in good health. Some clones in this sample may be carry-over from other donors' samples.

The chain recombines TRBV27 with TRBJ2-1; the D is unclear. The V end was cut by 5 bases, the J end by 7 bases, with 12 bases between. Germline values: CDR1 MNHEY, CDR2 SMNVEV (reference sequence). The length of the CDR3 is 13 residues. The DNA for the CDR3 is TGTGCCAGCAGTCCGCTGCTGGGGAATGAGCAGTTCTTC. It yields the protein CASSPLLGNEQFF.

This clone was counted a single time. The chain recombines TRBV7-2 with TRBJ2-2; 12 bases are a match to TRBD2. This CDR3 spans 15 amino acids. Trimming at V came to 6 bases and at J to 5 bases, leaving 4 bases not matched to a gene. CDR1 and CDR2 from the germline V gene are SGHTA and FQGNSA. CDR3 nucleotide sequence: TGTGCCAGCAGTTCTAGCGGGAGGGGAACCGGGGAGCTGTTTTTT. It codes for CASSSSGRGTGELFF.

This chain connects TRBV30 to TRBJ2-7, with 10 bases lining up with TRBD1. This CDR3 is 13 amino acids long. The ends lost 5 bases at V and 0 bases at J; junction bases unmatched: 1. CDR1 is GTSNPN, CDR2 SVGIG, per germline (reference sequence). CDR3 residues: CAWGTGASYEQYF. The CDR3 DNA reads as TGTGCCTGGGGGACAGGGGCCTCCTACGAGCAGTACTTC.

This clone was seen just once. The CDR3, as DNA: TGTGCCTGGAGTGTAGGGGGAGGAAGCTATGGCTACACCTTC. Its translation: CAWSVGGGSYGYTF. The chain recombines TRBV30 with TRBJ1-2, with a weak D call TRBD1 (6 bases). This CDR3 spans 14 amino acids. V lost 0 bases, J lost 4 bases, and 12 bases lay in between. Germline V gene sequence: CDR1 GTSNPN, CDR2 SVGIG (reference sequence).

V and J are TRBV28 and TRBJ2-1, with 12 bases fitting TRBD2. The CDR3 is 15 amino acids. Germline CDR1 and CDR2: MDHEN and SYDVKM. V was clipped by 7 bases and J by 4 bases; unmatched bases: 5. CDR3 sequence: CASISGTSGYNEQFF. The CDR3, as DNA: TGTGCCAGCATTTCCGGGACTAGCGGGTACAATGAGCAGTTCTTC. The full variable domain, its missing parts supplied by reference TRBV28 and TRBJ2-1, is DVKVTQSSRYLVKRTGEKVFLECVQDMDHENMFWYRQDPGLGLRLIYFSYDVKMKEKGDIPEGYSVSREKKERFSLILESASTNQTSMYLCASISGTSGYNEQFFGPGTRLTVL.

The chain is built from TRBV30 and TRBJ2-2, with D perhaps matching TRBD1 or TRBD2 (6 bases each). Trimming left V 1 base short and J 7 bases short, with 16 bases between. The CDR3 extends over 15 amino acids. Germline loops: CDR1 GTSNPN, CDR2 SVGIG (reference sequence). The CDR3 DNA sequence: TGTGCCTGGAGTGGTTTAGGGGGAGCGGGCGGGGAGCTGTTTTTT. Amino acid sequence: CAWSGLGGAGGELFF.

The chain carries TRBV11-2 and TRBJ1-1, with D possibly TRBD1 on 6 matching bases. The CDR3 extends over 13 amino acids. Per the germline V gene, CDR1 is SGHAT and CDR2 is FQNNGV. Trimming stripped 3 bases from V and 11 bases from J, with 16 bases between. CDR3 sequence reads: CASSFGGGQKAFF. In nucleotides, the CDR3 is TGTGCCAGCAGCTTTGGAGGAGGACAGAAGGCTTTCTTT.

The chain links TRBV19 to TRBJ2-7; D is unclear. V was pared by 5 bases and J by 2 bases, with 16 bases between. The CDR3 consists of 15 residues. Germline V CDR1 and CDR2: LNHDA, SQIVND (reference sequence). CDR3 nucleotide sequence: TGTGCCAGTAGTTCACCCCATAGCCCTCCCTACGAGCAGTACTTC. Protein product: CASSSPHSPPYEQYF.

CDR3 sequence (DNA): TGTGCCAGCAGTGCTAGACTAGCCTACAACGATGAGCAGTTCTTC. It codes for CASSARLAYNDEQFF. This chain uses TRBV6-4 with TRBJ2-1; 7 bases line up with TRBD2. V lost 4 bases and J lost 8; bases outside the gene matches: 11. CDR3 length: 15 amino acids. In germline, CDR1 is MRHNA, CDR2 SNTAGT.

The chain recombines TRBV27 with TRBJ2-6; D call uncertain. This CDR3 has 12 amino acids. Germline V CDR1 and CDR2: MNHEY, SMNVEV (reference sequence). Trimming removed 3 bases from V and 12 bases from J, with 9 bases in between. In nucleotides, the CDR3 is TGTGCCAGCAGTTTTTCACGCGGCGTCCTGACTTTC. This sequence encodes CASSFSRGVLTF.

The V gene is TRBV28, the J gene TRBJ2-1; 8 nucleotides agree with TRBD1. Germline V gene lookup returns CDR1 MDHEN and CDR2 SYDVKM. After removal of 5 bases from V and 5 bases from J, the junction contained 14 bases not matched to a gene. The CDR3 has 17 residues. CDR3 sequence (DNA): TGTGCCAGCAGTCGCGGGACAGGTGGTTTAGGGAACAATGAGCAGTTCTTC. This sequence encodes CASSRGTGGLGNNEQFF.

The chain couples TRBV6-4 to TRBJ2-3; D assignment may be TRBD1 or TRBD2 (5 bases each). Per germline, CDR1 MRHNA and CDR2 SNTAGT. This CDR3 region has 15 residues. V lost 5 bases to trimming and J lost 0 bases, with 12 bases between them. The CDR3 DNA reads as TGTGCCAGCAGTACGGGACGGAGGAGCACAGATACGCAGTATTTT. Translation gives CASSTGRRSTDTQYF.

This clone was counted between two and nine times. This chain connects TRBV19 to TRBJ2-7, with TRBD1 matching 10 bases. With 4 bases clipped from V and 1 base from J, the junction kept 4 bases outside the gene matches. The CDR3 sequence is 15 residues long. CDR1 is LNHDA and CDR2 is SQIVND in the germline V gene (reference sequence). This CDR3 is CASSKDRGLSYEQYF. The CDR3 DNA reads as TGTGCCAGTAGTAAAGACAGGGGGCTGTCCTACGAGCAGTACTTC.

The sample holds one count of this clone. In the same sample, other DNA sequences code for this CDR3. CDR3: CAISESGGETQYF. The DNA for the CDR3 is TGTGCCATCAGTGAGTCGGGGGGGGAGACCCAGTACTTC. The rearrangement uses TRBV10-3 and TRBJ2-5, with TRBD2 matching 7 bases. The ends lost 0 bases at V and 5 bases at J; junction bases unmatched: 0. CDR3 size: 13 residues. CDR1 and CDR2 (germline): ENHRY, SYGVKD.

The chain couples TRBV7-8 to TRBJ2-2; D ambiguous. Germline lookup yields CDR1 SGHVS and CDR2 FQNEAQ. This CDR3 contains 14 residues. V gave up 4 bases and J gave up 3 bases, with 9 bases separating them. CDR3 sequence: CASSSVSHTGELFF. As DNA, the CDR3 is TGTGCCAGCAGCTCTGTCTCTCACACCGGGGAGCTGTTTTTT.

V is TRBV6-1 and J is TRBJ1-5; 7 bases match TRBD1. Germline loops: CDR1 MNHNS, CDR2 SASEGT. The CDR3 loop spans 15 amino acids. V lost 4 bases to trimming and J lost 1 base; unmatched junction nucleotides: 4. The CDR3 DNA sequence: TGTGCCAGCAGTGGACCGACAGGGAGCAATCAGCCCCAGCATTTT. Translating it yields CASSGPTGSNQPQHF.

CDR3 loop: CASIAPGGANEQFF. CDR3 nucleotide sequence: TGTGCCAGCATCGCCCCGGGGGGGGCAAATGAGCAGTTCTTC. This chain links TRBV28 with TRBJ2-1; 8 positions agree with TRBD2. J was trimmed by 7 bases and V by 7 bases; bases with no gene match: 9. The CDR3 runs 14 residues. Germline values: CDR1 MDHEN, CDR2 SYDVKM.